This T cell receptor (beta chain) comes out of a study of T cell responses to AZD1222 COVID-19 vaccine. The V end was cut by 3 bases, the J end by 3 bases, with 11 bases between. In germline, CDR1 is SNHLY, CDR2 FYNNEI. There are 15 residues in the CDR3. Generated by immunoSEQ multiplex PCR, the TCRdb table keeps only in-frame clones and is missing some. The sample carries some 150,000 clones, about nine tenths recorded once. The genes are TRBV2 and TRBJ1-4; D possibly corresponds to TRBD1 (5 bases). This receptor was identified in an adult who received the AZD1222 COVID-19 vaccine. The source material was peripheral blood, sampled 28 days after the second AZD1222 dose. Here the CDR3 DNA reads TGTGCCAGCAGTGATGTGACAGCAGCTAATGAAAAACTGTTTTTT. Its translation: CASSDVTAANEKLFF.